A single sample gave rise to the 8 T cell receptor beta chains below, sequenced in a study of molecular identifiers for immune sequencing clone quantification. TCRdb reanalysed the PCR reads using MiXCR and keeps one entry per CDR3 protein. Altogether under 85,000 distinct CDR3 sequences are present, less than 20% being singletons, with the ten largest covering 1.5%. Sequencing input: naive CD8+ T cells from blood, with Jurkat cell RNA spiked in. Sample subset: FACS-sorted CD8+CD4-CCR7+CD45RA+ naive T cells. These receptors were taken from a human donor in good health. Some libraries in this study had Jurkat cell RNA spiked in.

This clonotype has ten or more counts. This chain links TRBV3-1 with TRBJ2-2; the match to TRBD2 covers 9 bases. CDR1 is LGHDT and CDR2 is YNNKEL in the germline V gene (reference sequence). The length of the CDR3 is 20 residues. With V trimmed by 6 bases and J by 1 base, 18 bases remained unmatched. CDR3 amino acids: CASSHIEALAGPGNTGELFF. CDR3 coding DNA: TGTGCCAGCAGTCATATCGAGGCCCTAGCGGGACCGGGGAACACCGGGGAGCTGTTTTTT. Combining the CDR3 with reference TRBV3-1 and TRBJ2-2 gives the whole variable domain DTAVSQTPKYLVTQMGNDKSIKCEQNLGHDTMYWYKQDSKKFLKIMFSYNNKELIINETVPNRFSPKSPDKAHLNLHINSLELGDSAVYFCASSHIEALAGPGNTGELFFGEGSRLTVL.

As to this clonotype: This may stem from a read error, because a much larger clone lies one nucleotide away. This sequence joins TRBV5-3 and TRBJ1-4; possible D gene TRBD1, 5 bases. TRBV5-3 is an open reading frame, and its role is uncertain. The CDR3 is 17 residues long. This CDR3 reads CASSLRGQPTTNEKLFF. The CDR3 DNA sequence: TGTGCCAGCAGCTTGAGGGGCCAACCAACTACTAATGAAAAACTGTTTTTT.

Comment on this clonotype: This may come from a read error, since a much larger clone is one base off. CDR3 in amino acids: CASSSPVVLGRSYNGQFF. The CDR3 DNA reads TGCGCCAGCAGCTCTCCCGTAGTTCTGGGGAGGTCCTACAATGGGCAGTTCTTC. The chain carries TRBV5-1 and TRBJ2-1; the D gene is possibly TRBD2 (6 bases). The CDR3 has 18 amino acids. Germline V gene sequence: CDR1 SGHRS, CDR2 YFSETQ.

This clonotype was counted ten times or more. The J gene is TRBJ2-1, the V gene TRBV20-1, with 7 bases that match TRBD1. J was trimmed by 3 bases and V by 5 bases; bases with no gene match: 7. This CDR3 has 14 amino acids. Germline values: CDR1 DFQATT, CDR2 SNEGSKA (reference sequence). The CDR3 loop is CSALDREIYNEQFF. Here the CDR3 DNA reads TGCAGTGCTCTCGACAGGGAAATCTACAATGAGCAGTTCTTC.

A word on this clonotype: This CDR3 fails to terminate in the conserved phenylalanine or tryptophan, so it likely reflects a read error. CDR3 DNA sequence: TGTGCCAGCAGCCCTCTGGGGGTATTTGAGACCCAGTACCTC. Translated, it gives CASSPLGVFETQYL. This chain connects TRBV7-9 to TRBJ2-5; tentatively, D is TRBD1 or TRBD2 (5 bases each). This CDR3 has 14 amino acids. V was pared by 5 bases and J by 5 bases, with 15 bases between. The germline CDR1 and CDR2 sequences are SEHNR and FQNEAQ (reference sequence).

This clonotype appeared many times. V and J are TRBV19 and TRBJ2-5; TRBD2 might be the D (6 bases). The V and J ends lost 5 bases and 5 bases respectively, with 15 bases between them. The CDR3 covers 14 residues. From germline, CDR1 is LNHDA and CDR2 SQIVND (reference sequence). The CDR3 sequence is CASSSGTPAETQYF. Written as DNA, the CDR3 is TGTGCCAGTAGTTCAGGGACTCCTGCGGAGACCCAGTACTTC.

This clonotype was seen repeatedly, ten times or more. The V gene is TRBV27, the J gene TRBJ1-1; no reliable D call. CDR1 is MNHEY, CDR2 SMNVEV, per germline (reference sequence). This CDR3 region has 14 residues. Deletions cut 5 bases from V and 4 bases from J, with 14 bases between. CDR3 region: CASSARLEGTEAFF. CDR3 DNA: TGTGCCAGCAGTGCCCGCCTAGAGGGCACTGAAGCTTTCTTT.

This chain links TRBV20-1 with TRBJ1-5; 7 bases fit TRBD1. This CDR3 has 14 residues. Germline-derived CDR1 and CDR2 are DFQATT and SNEGSKA (reference sequence). With 6 bases clipped from V and 5 bases from J, the junction kept 10 bases outside the gene matches. CDR3 coding DNA: TGCAGTGCCCCCGTCAGGGGGAGTTATCAGCCCCAGCATTTT. Translation: CSAPVRGSYQPQHF.